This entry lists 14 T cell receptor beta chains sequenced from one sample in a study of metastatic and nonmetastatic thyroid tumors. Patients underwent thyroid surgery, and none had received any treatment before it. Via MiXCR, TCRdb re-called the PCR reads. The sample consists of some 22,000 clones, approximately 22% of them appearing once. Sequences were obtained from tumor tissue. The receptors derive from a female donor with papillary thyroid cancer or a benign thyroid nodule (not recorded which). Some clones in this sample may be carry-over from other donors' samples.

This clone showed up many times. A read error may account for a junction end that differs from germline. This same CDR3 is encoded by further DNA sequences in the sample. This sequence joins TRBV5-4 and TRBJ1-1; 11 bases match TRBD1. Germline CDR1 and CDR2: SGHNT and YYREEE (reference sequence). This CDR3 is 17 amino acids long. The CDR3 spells CASSLGQGANRYTEAFF. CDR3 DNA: TGTGCCAGCAGCTTAGGACAGGGGGCGAATAGGTACACTGAAGCCTTCTTT. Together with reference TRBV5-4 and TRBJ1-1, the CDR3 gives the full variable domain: ETGVTQSPTHLIKTRGQQVTLRCSSQSGHNTVSWYQQALGQGPQFIFQYYREEENGRGNFPPRFSGLQFPNYSSELNVNALELDDSALYLCASSLGQGANRYTEAFFGQGTRLTVV.

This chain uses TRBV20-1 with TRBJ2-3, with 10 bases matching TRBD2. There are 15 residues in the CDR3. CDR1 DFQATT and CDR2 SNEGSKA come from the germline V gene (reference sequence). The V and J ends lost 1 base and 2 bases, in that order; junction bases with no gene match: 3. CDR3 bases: TGCAGTGCTAGAGCCGGGACTAGCGCCACAGATACGCAGTATTTT. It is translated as CSARAGTSATDTQYF.

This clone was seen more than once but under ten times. The chain's CDR3 is CASSRTLSTDTQYF. DNA of the CDR3: TGTGCCAGTAGTAGGACGCTTAGCACAGATACGCAGTATTTT. V is TRBV19 and J is TRBJ2-3; D is undetermined. Germline CDR1 LNHDA, CDR2 SQIVND (reference sequence). V was pared by 4 bases and J by 0 bases, with 8 bases between. The CDR3 spans 14 residues.

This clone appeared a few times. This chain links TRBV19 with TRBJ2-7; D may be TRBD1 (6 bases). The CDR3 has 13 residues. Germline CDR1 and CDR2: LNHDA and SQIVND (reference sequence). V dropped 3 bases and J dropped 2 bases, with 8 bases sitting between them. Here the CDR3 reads CASSIGTTYEQYF. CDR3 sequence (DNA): TGTGCCAGTAGTATCGGGACAACCTACGAGCAGTACTTC.

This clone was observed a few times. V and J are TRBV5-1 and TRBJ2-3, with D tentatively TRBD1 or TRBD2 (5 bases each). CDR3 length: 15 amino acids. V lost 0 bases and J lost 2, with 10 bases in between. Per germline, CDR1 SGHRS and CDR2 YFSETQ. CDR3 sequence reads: CASSLEGRYTDTQYF. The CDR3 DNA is TGCGCCAGCAGCTTGGAGGGACGGTACACAGATACGCAGTATTTT.

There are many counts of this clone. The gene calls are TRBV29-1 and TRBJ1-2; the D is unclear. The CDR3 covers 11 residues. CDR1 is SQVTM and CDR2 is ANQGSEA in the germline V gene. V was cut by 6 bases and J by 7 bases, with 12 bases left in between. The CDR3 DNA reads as TGCAGCGTGAGGGCGTCCAGTGGCTACACCTTC. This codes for CSVRASSGYTF.

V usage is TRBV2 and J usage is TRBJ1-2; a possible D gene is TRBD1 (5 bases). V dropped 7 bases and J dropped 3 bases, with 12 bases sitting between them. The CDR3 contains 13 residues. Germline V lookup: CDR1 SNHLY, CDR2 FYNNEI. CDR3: CASTGDLHYGYTF. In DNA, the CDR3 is TGTGCCAGCACCGGGGACCTACACTATGGCTACACCTTC.

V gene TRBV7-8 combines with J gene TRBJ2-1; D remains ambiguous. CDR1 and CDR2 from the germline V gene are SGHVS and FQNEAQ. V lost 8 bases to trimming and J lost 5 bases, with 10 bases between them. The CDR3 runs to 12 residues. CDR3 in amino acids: CASWGLDNEQFF. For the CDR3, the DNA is TGTGCCAGCTGGGGTTTAGACAATGAGCAGTTCTTC.

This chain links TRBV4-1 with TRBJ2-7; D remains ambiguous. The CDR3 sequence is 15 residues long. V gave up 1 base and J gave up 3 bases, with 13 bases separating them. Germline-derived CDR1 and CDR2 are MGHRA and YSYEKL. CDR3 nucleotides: TGCGCCAGCAGCCAAGGAGGCGGCAGAAACTACGAGCAGTACTTC. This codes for CASSQGGGRNYEQYF.

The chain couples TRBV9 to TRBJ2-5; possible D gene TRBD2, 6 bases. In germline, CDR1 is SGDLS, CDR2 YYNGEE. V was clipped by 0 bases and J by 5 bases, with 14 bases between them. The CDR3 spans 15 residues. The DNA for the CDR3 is TGTGCCAGCAGCGTAGAGTACGGGAGAAGGGAGACCCAGTACTTC. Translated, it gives CASSVEYGRRETQYF. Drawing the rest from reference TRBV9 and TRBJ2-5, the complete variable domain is DSGVTQTPKHLITATGQRVTLRCSPRSGDLSVYWYQQSLDQGLQFLIQYYNGEERAKGNILERFSAQQFPDLHSELNLSSLELGDSALYFCASSVEYGRRETQYFGPGTRLLVL.

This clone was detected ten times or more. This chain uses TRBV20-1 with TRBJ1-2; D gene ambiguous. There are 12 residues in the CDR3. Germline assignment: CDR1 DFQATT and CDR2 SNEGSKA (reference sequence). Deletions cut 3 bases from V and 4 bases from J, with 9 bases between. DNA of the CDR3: TGCAGTGCTAGTGTAGAGACCTATGGCTACACCTTC. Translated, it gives CSASVETYGYTF.

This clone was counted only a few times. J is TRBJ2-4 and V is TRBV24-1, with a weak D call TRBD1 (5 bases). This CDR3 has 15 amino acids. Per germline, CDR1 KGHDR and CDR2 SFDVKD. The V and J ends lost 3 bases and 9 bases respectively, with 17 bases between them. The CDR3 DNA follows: TGTGCCACCAGTGATCCGACAGAAACGCCTGGCATTCAGTACTTC. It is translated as CATSDPTETPGIQYF.

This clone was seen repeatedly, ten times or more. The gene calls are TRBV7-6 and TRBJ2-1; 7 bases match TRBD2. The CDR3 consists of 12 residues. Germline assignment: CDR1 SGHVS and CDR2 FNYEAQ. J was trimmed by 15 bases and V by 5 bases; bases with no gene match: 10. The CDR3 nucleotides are TGTGCCAGCAGCCTGCAGCGGGACCGGATGTTCTTC. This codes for CASSLQRDRMFF. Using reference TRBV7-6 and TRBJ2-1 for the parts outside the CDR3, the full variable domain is GAGVSQSPRYKVTKRGQDVALRCDPISGHVSLYWYRQALGQGPEFLTYFNYEAQQDKSGLPNDRFSAERPEGSISTLTIQRTEQRDSAMYRCASSLQRDRMFFGPGTRLTVL.

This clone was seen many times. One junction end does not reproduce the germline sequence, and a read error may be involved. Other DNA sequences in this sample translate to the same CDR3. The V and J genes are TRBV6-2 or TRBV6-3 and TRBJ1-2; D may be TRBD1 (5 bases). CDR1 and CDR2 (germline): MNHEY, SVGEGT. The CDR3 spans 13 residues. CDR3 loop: CASSHLYTTECDF. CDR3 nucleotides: TGTGCCAGCAGTCACCTCTATACGACAGAGTGTGACTTC.